The next 13 T cell receptor beta chains were all read from a single sample in a study of T cell responses to AZD1222 COVID-19 vaccine. Sequenced by immunoSEQ multiplex PCR; TCRdb stores in-frame clones only, minus some. This table has over 120,000 clones, about 90% appearing once. The sample here was peripheral blood, taken on day 0 of AZD1222 vaccination. The receptor source for this set is an adult in good health.

The rearrangement joins TRBV11-3 to TRBJ2-3, with D possibly matching TRBD2 (6 bases). V was trimmed by 3 bases and J by 8 bases, leaving 21 bases between them. From germline, CDR1 is SGHNT and CDR2 YENEEA. The CDR3 spans 16 residues. Here the CDR3 reads CASSFGTSGLPGTQYF. The CDR3 bases are TGTGCCAGCAGCTTCGGGACTTCGGGGCTGCCGGGTACGCAGTATTTT.

This chain uses TRBV6-6 with TRBJ2-7; D not resolved. This CDR3 is built from 13 residues. The V end was cut by 0 bases, the J end by 3 bases, with 6 bases between. Per the germline V gene, CDR1 is MNHNY and CDR2 is SVGAGI (reference sequence). CDR3 sequence (DNA): TGTGCCAGCAGTTACTCGATTAACTACGAGCAGTACTTC. This sequence encodes CASSYSINYEQYF.

This rearrangement joins TRBV5-1 to TRBJ2-7; D may be TRBD2 (6 bases). The CDR3 consists of 17 residues. Trimming took 3 bases from V and 5 from J, leaving 24 bases between them. Germline values: CDR1 SGHRS, CDR2 YFSETQ. The CDR3 protein is CASSSMPERRGGNEQYF. The CDR3 nucleotides are TGCGCCAGCAGCTCGATGCCCGAGAGAAGGGGAGGTAACGAGCAGTACTTC.

The chain has TRBV28 and TRBJ2-2; the match to TRBD1 covers 7 bases. The CDR3 is made up of 15 amino acids. In germline, CDR1 is MDHEN, CDR2 SYDVKM. J lost 1 base, V lost 5 bases, and 4 bases had no gene match. As DNA, the CDR3 is TGTGCCAGCAGTCGGGACAGCTTGAACACCGGGGAGCTGTTTTTT. The encoded protein is CASSRDSLNTGELFF.

This rearrangement joins TRBV12-5 to TRBJ2-7; 7 nucleotides line up with TRBD1. The CDR3 sequence is 13 residues long. The germline gives CDR1 LGHNT, CDR2 FRNRAP. V was pared by 4 bases and J by 5 bases, with 5 bases of the junction left unmatched. This CDR3 is CASGSGRGNEQYF. CDR3 sequence (DNA): TGTGCTAGTGGTTCAGGCAGGGGGAACGAGCAGTACTTC.

This chain links TRBV12-3 or TRBV12-4 with TRBJ1-1, with D possibly being TRBD1 (5 bases). With 5 bases removed from V and 3 bases from J, the gap between germline ends came to 10 bases. This CDR3 region has 13 residues. The DNA for the CDR3 is TGTGCCAGCAGTCCCAGGGAGTACACTGAAGCTTTCTTT. The encoded protein is CASSPREYTEAFF.

V usage is TRBV3-1 (or the pseudogene TRBV3-2) and J usage is TRBJ1-1; D gene ambiguous. V lost 0 bases and J lost 0, with 8 bases in between. The germline gives CDR1 LGHDT, CDR2 YNNKEL (reference sequence). This CDR3 region has 15 residues. The CDR3 region has the DNA TGTGCCAGCAGCCAAGATCTATACATGAACACTGAAGCTTTCTTT. As protein: CASSQDLYMNTEAFF.

This chain links TRBV5-4 with TRBJ2-5; either TRBD1 or TRBD2 may fit D (6 bases each). Trimming stripped 3 bases from V and 5 bases from J, with 14 bases between. Per germline, CDR1 SGHNT and CDR2 YYREEE (reference sequence). This CDR3 has 14 residues. This CDR3 reads CASSSSGGRETQYF. The CDR3, as DNA: TGTGCCAGCAGCTCATCCGGGGGCCGGGAGACCCAGTACTTC.

V and J are TRBV6-5 and TRBJ1-6, with D perhaps matching TRBD1 (5 bases). Germline V gives CDR1 MNHEY, CDR2 SVGAGI. Between the trimmed V and J ends, which lost 6 bases and 7 bases, there was a span of 13 bases. The CDR3 totals 14 residues. CDR3 sequence reads: CASRIGGANSPLHF. Here the CDR3 DNA reads TGTGCCAGCAGGATAGGAGGGGCCAATTCACCCCTCCACTTT.

The chain couples TRBV29-1 to TRBJ1-1; D might be TRBD1 (6 bases). V was shortened by 6 bases and J by 1 base, with 21 bases between the two germline ends. The germline V gene has CDR1 SQVTM and CDR2 ANQGSEA. The CDR3 covers 16 residues. CDR3 coding DNA: TGCAGCGTCGGAGGGGGGACTGCCAGTCCGAACACTGAAGCTTTCTTT. Protein: CSVGGGTASPNTEAFF.

The chain uses TRBV5-1 and TRBJ1-6, with D perhaps TRBD1 (5 bases). Germline CDR1 SGHRS, CDR2 YFSETQ. The CDR3 is 14 residues long. V gave up 0 bases and J gave up 6 bases, with 7 bases separating them. In nucleotides, the CDR3 is TGCGCCAGCAGCTTGGGGGACGTTAATTCACCCCTCCACTTT. This sequence encodes CASSLGDVNSPLHF. Full variable domain (outside the CDR3, taken from reference TRBV5-1 and TRBJ1-6): KAGVTQTPRYLIKTRGQQVTLSCSPISGHRSVSWYQQTPGQGLQFLFEYFSETQRNKGNFPGRFSGRQFSNSRSEMNVSTLELGDSALYLCASSLGDVNSPLHFGNGTRLTVT.

The chain is built from TRBV28 and TRBJ2-3; TRBD2 matches 15 bases. CDR3 length equals 16 residues. Losses at the gene ends were 4 bases for V and 10 bases for J; bases not matched to a gene: 9. Germline values: CDR1 MDHEN, CDR2 SYDVKM. The CDR3 loop reads CASSSSGTSGRLAQYF. The CDR3 bases are TGTGCCAGCAGTTCGAGCGGGACTAGCGGGAGGCTCGCGCAGTATTTT.

The chain joins TRBV27 to TRBJ1-6, with 8 bases lining up with TRBD1. The CDR3 totals 16 residues. Germline CDR1 and CDR2: MNHEY and SMNVEV (reference sequence). After removal of 5 bases from V and 9 bases from J, the junction contained 12 bases not matched to a gene. As DNA, the CDR3 is TGTGCCAGCAGTCCCCGCAGGGGGCTCCCAGGTTCACCCCTCCACTTT. It encodes CASSPRRGLPGSPLHF.